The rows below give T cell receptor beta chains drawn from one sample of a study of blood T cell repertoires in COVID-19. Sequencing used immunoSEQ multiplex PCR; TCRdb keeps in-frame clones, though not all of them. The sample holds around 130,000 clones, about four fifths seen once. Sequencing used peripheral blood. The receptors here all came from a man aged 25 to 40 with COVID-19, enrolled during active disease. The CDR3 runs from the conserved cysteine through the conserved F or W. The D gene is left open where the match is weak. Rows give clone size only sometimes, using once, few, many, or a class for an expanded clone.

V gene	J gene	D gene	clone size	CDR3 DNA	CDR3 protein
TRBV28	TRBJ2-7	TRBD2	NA	TGTGCCAGCCGGCGGACTAGCGGGATCTACGAGCAGTACTTC	CASRRTSGIYEQYF
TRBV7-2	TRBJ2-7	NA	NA	TGTGCCAGCAGCTTAGTGGCAGAGCAGTACTTC	CASSLVAEQYF
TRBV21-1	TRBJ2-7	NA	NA	TGTGCCAGCAGCAATGGGACTAGCGGGAGGTGCTCCTACGAGCAGTACTTC	CASSNGTSGRCSYEQYF
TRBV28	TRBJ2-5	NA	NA	TGTGCCAGCAACCCGGACAGGGAGGGTAGAAAGACCCAGTACTTC	CASNPDREGRKTQYF
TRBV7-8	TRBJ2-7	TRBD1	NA	TGTGCCAGCAGCTTAGTGTCCGGGACAGGGGTGCACGAGCAGTACTTC	CASSLVSGTGVHEQYF
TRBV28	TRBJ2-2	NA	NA	TGTGCCAGCAGTTTACTGAGTACCGGGGAGCTGTTTTTT	CASSLLSTGELFF
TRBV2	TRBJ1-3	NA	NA	TGTGCCAGCAGTGACAGCGTCCCCTCTGGAAACACCATATATTTT	CASSDSVPSGNTIYF
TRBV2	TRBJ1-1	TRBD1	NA	TGTGCCAGCAAGGACAGGGTTGGGGGGGCAAACACTGAAGCTTTCTTT	CASKDRVGGANTEAFF
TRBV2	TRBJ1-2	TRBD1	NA	TGTGCCAGTCTCCAGGGACAGACCAACTATGGCTACACCTTC	CASLQGQTNYGYTF
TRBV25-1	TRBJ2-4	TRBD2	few	TGTGCCAGCAGTGAATCCAGCGGGAGAAGTGGGGGAAACATTCAGTACTTC	CASSESSGRSGGNIQYF
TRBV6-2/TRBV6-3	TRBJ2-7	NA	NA	TGTGCCAGCAGTTACAGGGGGCAAGCCGGGAGCAAGTACGAGCAGTACTTC	CASSYRGQAGSKYEQYF
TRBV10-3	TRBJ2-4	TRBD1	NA	TGTGCCATCAGTGAAGGCCGGACAGGGGAAAACATTCAGTACTTC	CAISEGRTGENIQYF
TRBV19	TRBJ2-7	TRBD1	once	TGTGCCAGTAGTCCGACCGGGACAGGCTTTTTGAGGTTGGACTTC	CASSPTGTGFLRLDF
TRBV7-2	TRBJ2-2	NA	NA	TGTGCCAGCAGCTTAGGGCAGGGAAACACCGGGGAGCTGTTTTTT	CASSLGQGNTGELFF
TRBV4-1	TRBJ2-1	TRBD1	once	TGCGCCACCTACATGGACAGGGGGAAAAATGAGCAGTTCTTC	CATYMDRGKNEQFF
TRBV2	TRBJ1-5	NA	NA	TGTGCCAGCAGTGAATTTGGAGGGTTCTCAAGCAATCAGCCCCAGCATTTT	CASSEFGGFSSNQPQHF
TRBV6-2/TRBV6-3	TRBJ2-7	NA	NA	TGTGCCAGCACCCCCAACGAGCAGTACTTC	CASTPNEQYF
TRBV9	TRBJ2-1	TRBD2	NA	TGTGCCAGCAGCGTCGCCGGCGGGGGGCTGGGTGAGCAGTTCTTC	CASSVAGGGLGEQFF
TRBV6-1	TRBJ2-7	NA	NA	TGTGCCAGCAGTGACCCAGGGTACGAGCAGTACTTC	CASSDPGYEQYF
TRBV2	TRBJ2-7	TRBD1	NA	TGTGCCAGCATGACAGGGGCTATCAACGAGCAGTACTTC	CASMTGAINEQYF
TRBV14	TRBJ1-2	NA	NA	TGTGCCAGCAGCCAAGACCTGCTAGTGACGGATGGCTACACCTTC	CASSQDLLVTDGYTF
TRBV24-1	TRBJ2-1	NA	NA	TGTGCCACCAGTGATCCGCGCAGGGGACCCTACAATGAGCAGTTCTTC	CATSDPRRGPYNEQFF
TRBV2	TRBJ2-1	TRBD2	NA	TGTGCCAGCAGACGGGAGGGCCTTGAGCAGTTCTTC	CASRREGLEQFF
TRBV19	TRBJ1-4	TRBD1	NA	TGTGCCAGTAGTCTAGACAGGGGGCCAAAAGAAAAACTGTTTTTT	CASSLDRGPKEKLFF
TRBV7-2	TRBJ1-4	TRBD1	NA	TGTGCCAGCAGCTTACGGGACAGGGACTTTTTACCAAATGAAAAACTGTTTTTT	CASSLRDRDFLPNEKLFF
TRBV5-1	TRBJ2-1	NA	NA	TGCGCCAGCAGCTTTAGTGTAGGGGTGGATGAGCAGTTCTTC	CASSFSVGVDEQFF
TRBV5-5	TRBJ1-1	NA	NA	TGTGCCAGCAGCCCCCAGGGGACCCACCGGGGCACTGAAGCTTTCTTT	CASSPQGTHRGTEAFF
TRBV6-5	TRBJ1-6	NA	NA	TGTGCCAGCAGGTCGGGAACTCACCTCCACTTT	CASRSGTHLHF
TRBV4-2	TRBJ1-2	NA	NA	TGTGCCAGCAGCCAAGATTTCAAGTTGGCGGTTGGCTACACCTTC	CASSQDFKLAVGYTF
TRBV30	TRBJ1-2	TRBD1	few	TGTGCCTTGGACCCTAGACAGGGCTATGGCTACACCTTC	CALDPRQGYGYTF
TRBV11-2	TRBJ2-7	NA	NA	TGTGCCAGCAGCTCACCCCTAATCCCTAACGAGCAGTACTTC	CASSSPLIPNEQYF
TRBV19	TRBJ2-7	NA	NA	TGTGCCAGTAGTATACAGGGTAAGGGTCACGAGCAGTACTTC	CASSIQGKGHEQYF
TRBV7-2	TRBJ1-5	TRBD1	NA	TGTGCCAGCAGCTTAAGAGGTCGGACAGGGGGCGTAAGTCAGCCCCAGCATTTT	CASSLRGRTGGVSQPQHF
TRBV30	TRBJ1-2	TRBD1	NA	TGTGCCTGGAGCTTTCTTCCCGGGACAGGGGCCGGCTACACCTTC	CAWSFLPGTGAGYTF
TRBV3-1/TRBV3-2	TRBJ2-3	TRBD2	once	TGTGCCAGCAGCCACCGCTCACTAGCGGGGGGCGCTACGCAGTATTTT	CASSHRSLAGGATQYF
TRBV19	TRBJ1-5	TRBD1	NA	TGTGCCAGTAGTTCAGGGACAGGGGGCCCGACCAATCAGCCCCAGCATTTT	CASSSGTGGPTNQPQHF